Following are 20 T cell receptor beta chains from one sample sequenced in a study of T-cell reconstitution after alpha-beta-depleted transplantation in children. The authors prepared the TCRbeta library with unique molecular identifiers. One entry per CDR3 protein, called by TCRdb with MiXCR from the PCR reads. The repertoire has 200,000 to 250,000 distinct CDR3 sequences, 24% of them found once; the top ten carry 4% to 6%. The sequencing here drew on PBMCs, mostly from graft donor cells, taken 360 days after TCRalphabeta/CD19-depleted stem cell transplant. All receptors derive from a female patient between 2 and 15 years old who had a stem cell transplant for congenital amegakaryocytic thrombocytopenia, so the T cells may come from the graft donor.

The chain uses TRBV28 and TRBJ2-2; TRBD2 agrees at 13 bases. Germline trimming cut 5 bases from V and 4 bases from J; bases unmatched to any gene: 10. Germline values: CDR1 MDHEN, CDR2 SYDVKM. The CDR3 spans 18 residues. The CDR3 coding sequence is TGTGCCAGCAGTGTCCCCGGGACTAGCGGGATTGTCACCGGGGAGCTGTTTTTT. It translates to CASSVPGTSGIVTGELFF. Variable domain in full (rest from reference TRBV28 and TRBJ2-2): DVKVTQSSRYLVKRTGEKVFLECVQDMDHENMFWYRQDPGLGLRLIYFSYDVKMKEKGDIPEGYSVSREKKERFSLILESASTNQTSMYLCASSVPGTSGIVTGELFFGEGSRLTVL.

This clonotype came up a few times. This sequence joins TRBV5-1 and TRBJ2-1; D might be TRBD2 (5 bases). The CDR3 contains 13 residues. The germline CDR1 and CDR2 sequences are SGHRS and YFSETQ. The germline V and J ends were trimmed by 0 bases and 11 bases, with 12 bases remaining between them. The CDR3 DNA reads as TGCGCCAGCAGCTTGGCCCCCACGGGGAAGCAGTTCTTC. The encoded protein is CASSLAPTGKQFF.

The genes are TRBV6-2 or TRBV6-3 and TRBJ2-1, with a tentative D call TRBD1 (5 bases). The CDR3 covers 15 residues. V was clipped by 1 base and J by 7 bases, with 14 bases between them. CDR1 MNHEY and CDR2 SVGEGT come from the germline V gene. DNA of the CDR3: TGTGCCAGCAGTTACTTCGGGCCCAAGGGGAATGAGCAGTTCTTC. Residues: CASSYFGPKGNEQFF.

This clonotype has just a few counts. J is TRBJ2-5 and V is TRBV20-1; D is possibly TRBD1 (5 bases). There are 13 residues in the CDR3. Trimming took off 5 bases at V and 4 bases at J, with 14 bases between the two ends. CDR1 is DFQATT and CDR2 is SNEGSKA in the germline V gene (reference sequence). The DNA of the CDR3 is TGCAGTGCTCCTAGACAGAAGGGAGAGACCCAGTACTTC. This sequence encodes CSAPRQKGETQYF.

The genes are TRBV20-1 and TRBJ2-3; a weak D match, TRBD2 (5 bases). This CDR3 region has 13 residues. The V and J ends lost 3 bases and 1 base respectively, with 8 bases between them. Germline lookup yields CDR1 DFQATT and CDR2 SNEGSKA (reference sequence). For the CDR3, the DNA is TGCAGTGCTAGGCTAGCTCGCACAGATACGCAGTATTTT. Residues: CSARLARTDTQYF.

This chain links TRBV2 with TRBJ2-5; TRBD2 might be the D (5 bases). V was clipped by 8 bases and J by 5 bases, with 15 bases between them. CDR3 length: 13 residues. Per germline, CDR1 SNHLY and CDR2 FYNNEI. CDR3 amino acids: CASETNRGETQYF. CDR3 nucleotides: TGTGCCAGCGAGACAAACCGAGGGGAGACCCAGTACTTC.

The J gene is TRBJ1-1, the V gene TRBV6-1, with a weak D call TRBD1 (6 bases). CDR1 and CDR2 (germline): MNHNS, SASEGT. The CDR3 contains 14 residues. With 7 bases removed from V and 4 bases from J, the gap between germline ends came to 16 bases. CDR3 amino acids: CASNPRGGGTEAFF. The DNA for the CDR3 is TGTGCCAGCAATCCAAGGGGGGGCGGCACTGAAGCTTTCTTT.

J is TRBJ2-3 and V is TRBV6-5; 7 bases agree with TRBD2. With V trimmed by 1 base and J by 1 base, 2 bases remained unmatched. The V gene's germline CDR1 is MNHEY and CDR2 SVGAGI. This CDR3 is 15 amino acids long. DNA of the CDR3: TGTGCCAGCAGTTACTTTACTAGCGGCACAGATACGCAGTATTTT. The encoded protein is CASSYFTSGTDTQYF.

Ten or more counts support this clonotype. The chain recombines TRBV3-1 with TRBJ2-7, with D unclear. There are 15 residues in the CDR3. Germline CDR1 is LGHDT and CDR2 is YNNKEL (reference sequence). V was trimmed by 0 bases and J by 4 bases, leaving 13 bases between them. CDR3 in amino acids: CASSQESRGEYEQYF. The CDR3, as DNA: TGTGCCAGCAGCCAAGAATCTAGAGGTGAATACGAGCAGTACTTC.

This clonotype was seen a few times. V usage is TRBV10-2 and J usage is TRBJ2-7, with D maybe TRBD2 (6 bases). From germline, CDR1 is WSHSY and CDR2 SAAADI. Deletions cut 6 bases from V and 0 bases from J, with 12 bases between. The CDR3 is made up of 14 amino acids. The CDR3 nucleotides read TGCGCCAGCAGGGACTATTGGAACTCCTACGAGCAGTACTTC. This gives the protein CASRDYWNSYEQYF.

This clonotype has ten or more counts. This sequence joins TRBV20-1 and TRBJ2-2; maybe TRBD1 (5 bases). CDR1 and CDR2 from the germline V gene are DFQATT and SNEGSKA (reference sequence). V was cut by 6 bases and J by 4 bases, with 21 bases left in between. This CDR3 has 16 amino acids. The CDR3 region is CSAFNPRAGGTGELFF. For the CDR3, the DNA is TGCAGTGCCTTCAATCCCAGGGCCGGTGGCACCGGGGAGCTGTTTTTT.

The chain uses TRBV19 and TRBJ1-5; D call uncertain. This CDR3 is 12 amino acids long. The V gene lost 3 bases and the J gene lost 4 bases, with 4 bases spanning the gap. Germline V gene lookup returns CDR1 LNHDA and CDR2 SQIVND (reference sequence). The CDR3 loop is CASSIRNQPQHF. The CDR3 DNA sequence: TGTGCCAGTAGTATTAGGAATCAGCCCCAGCATTTT.

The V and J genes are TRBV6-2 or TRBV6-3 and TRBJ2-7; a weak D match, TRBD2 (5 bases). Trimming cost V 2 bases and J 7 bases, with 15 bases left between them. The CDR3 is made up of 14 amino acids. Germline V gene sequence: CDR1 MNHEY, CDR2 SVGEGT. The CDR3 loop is CASSYRDPTGEQYF. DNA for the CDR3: TGTGCCAGCAGTTACCGCGACCCAACGGGGGAGCAGTACTTC.

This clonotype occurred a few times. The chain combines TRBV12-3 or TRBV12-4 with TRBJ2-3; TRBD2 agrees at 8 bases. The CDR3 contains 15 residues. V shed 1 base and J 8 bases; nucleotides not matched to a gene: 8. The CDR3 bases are TGTGCCAGCAGTTTAGACGGGAGGGCCGTGGTTACGCAGTATTTT. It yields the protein CASSLDGRAVVTQYF.

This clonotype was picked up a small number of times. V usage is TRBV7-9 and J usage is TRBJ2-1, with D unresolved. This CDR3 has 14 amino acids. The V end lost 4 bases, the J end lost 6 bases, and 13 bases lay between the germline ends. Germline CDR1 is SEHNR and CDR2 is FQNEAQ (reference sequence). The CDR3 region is CASSSTTGPNEQFF. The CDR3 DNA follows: TGTGCCAGCAGCTCTACTACGGGTCCCAATGAGCAGTTCTTC.

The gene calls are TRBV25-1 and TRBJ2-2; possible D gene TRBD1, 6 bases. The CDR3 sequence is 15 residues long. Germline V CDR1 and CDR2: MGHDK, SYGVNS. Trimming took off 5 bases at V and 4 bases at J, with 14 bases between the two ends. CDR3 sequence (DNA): TGTGCCAGCAGTCAAACAGGGAGTAGCACCGGGGAGCTGTTTTTT. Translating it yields CASSQTGSSTGELFF.

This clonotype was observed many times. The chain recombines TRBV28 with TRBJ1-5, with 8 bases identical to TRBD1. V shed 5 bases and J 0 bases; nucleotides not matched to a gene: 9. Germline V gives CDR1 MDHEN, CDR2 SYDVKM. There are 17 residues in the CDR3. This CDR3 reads CASSPRDRLNSNQPQHF. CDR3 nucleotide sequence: TGTGCCAGCAGTCCCCGGGACAGGCTCAATAGCAATCAGCCCCAGCATTTT.

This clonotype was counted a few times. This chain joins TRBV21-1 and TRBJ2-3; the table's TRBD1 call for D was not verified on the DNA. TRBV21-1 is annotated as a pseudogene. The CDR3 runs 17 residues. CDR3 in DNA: TGTGCCAGCACCCCGACCCCGGGACAGGTTAGCACAGATACGCAGTATTTT. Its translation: CASTPTPGQVSTDTQYF.

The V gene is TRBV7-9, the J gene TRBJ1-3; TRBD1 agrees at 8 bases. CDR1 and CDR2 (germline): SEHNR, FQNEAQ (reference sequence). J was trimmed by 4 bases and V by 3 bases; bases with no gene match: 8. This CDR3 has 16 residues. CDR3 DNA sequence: TGTGCCAGCAGCTTCAATGCCAGGGGGCCCGGAAACACCATATATTTT. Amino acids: CASSFNARGPGNTIYF.

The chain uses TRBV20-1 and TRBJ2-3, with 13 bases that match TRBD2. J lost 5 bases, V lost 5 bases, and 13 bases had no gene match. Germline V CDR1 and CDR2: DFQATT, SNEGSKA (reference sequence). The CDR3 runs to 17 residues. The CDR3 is CSAAGTSGVWDGDTQYF. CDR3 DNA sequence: TGCAGTGCTGCCGGGACTAGCGGGGTCTGGGACGGAGATACGCAGTATTTT.